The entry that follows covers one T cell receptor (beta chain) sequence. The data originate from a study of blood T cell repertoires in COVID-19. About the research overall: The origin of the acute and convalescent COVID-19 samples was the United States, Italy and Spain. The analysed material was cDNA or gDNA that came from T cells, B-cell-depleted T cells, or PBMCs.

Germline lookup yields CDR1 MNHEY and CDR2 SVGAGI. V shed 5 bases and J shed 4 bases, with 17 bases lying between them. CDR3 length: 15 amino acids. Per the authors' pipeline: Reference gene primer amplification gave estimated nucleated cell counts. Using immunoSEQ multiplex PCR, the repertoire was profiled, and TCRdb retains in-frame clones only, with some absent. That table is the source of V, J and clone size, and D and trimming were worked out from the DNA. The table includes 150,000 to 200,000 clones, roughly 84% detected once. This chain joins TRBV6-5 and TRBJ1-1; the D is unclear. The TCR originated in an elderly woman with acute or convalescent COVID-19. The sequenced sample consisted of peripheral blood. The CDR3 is CASSLPGHRGTEAFF. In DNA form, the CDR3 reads TGTGCCAGCAGTCTCCCGGGCCACCGGGGCACTGAAGCTTTCTTT.